A selection of T cell receptor beta chains follows, all from one sample in a study of blood T cell repertoires in COVID-19. Clones were sequenced by immunoSEQ multiplex PCR, and TCRdb holds only the in-frame ones, with some missing. This table holds 75,000 to 90,000 clones, 80% found once. The sequenced material came from peripheral blood. The receptor source for this set is a woman aged 40 to 50 with active or convalescent COVID-19. The CDR3 runs from the conserved cysteine through the conserved F or W. D genes are given only for firm matches. A row's size may be missing; if present it is once, few, many or a size class.

clone size: once
J gene: TRBJ1-3
D gene: -
V gene: TRBV19
CDR3 DNA: TGTGCCAGTACTACGAACCTCGGGGGGAGCTCTGGAAACACCATATATTTT
CDR3 protein: CASTTNLGGSSGNTIYF

clone size: -
J gene: TRBJ1-2
D gene: -
V gene: TRBV11-3
CDR3 DNA: TGTGCCAGCAGCTCTACAGGGTTTGGGGGCTACACCTTC
CDR3 protein: CASSSTGFGGYTF

clone size: -
J gene: TRBJ1-1
D gene: -
V gene: TRBV6-6
CDR3 DNA: TGTGCCAGCAGCCTGGGAGTGAACACTGAAGCTTTCTTT
CDR3 protein: CASSLGVNTEAFF

clone size: -
J gene: TRBJ2-1
D gene: -
V gene: TRBV11-2
CDR3 DNA: TGTGCCAGCAGCTTAATCGGGGCAGGGGCAAACAATGAGCAGTTCTTC
CDR3 protein: CASSLIGAGANNEQFF

clone size: -
J gene: TRBJ1-3
D gene: -
V gene: TRBV5-1
CDR3 DNA: TGCGCCAGCAGCTTGGGAGGGTCTGGAAACACCATATATTTT
CDR3 protein: CASSLGGSGNTIYF

clone size: -
J gene: TRBJ2-5
D gene: TRBD2
V gene: TRBV30
CDR3 DNA: TGTGCCTGGATGGGGGGGTACCAAGAGACCCAGTACTTC
CDR3 protein: CAWMGGYQETQYF

clone size: -
J gene: TRBJ1-5
D gene: -
V gene: TRBV28
CDR3 DNA: TGTGCCAGCAGTTTAATTCGCGCAATGAGCCTCTCGGGAACATCATGGCCCCAGCATTTT
CDR3 protein: CASSLIRAMSLSGTSWPQHF

clone size: -
J gene: TRBJ2-7
D gene: -
V gene: TRBV4-1
CDR3 DNA: TGCGCCAGCAGCCAAGATTCCAGGGGTGGGTACGAGCAGTACTTC
CDR3 protein: CASSQDSRGGYEQYF

clone size: -
J gene: TRBJ2-3
D gene: -
V gene: TRBV24-1
CDR3 DNA: TGTGCCACCAGTGATTCCGGGGTGGGCACAGATACGCAGTATTTT
CDR3 protein: CATSDSGVGTDTQYF

clone size: -
J gene: TRBJ2-4
D gene: TRBD1
V gene: TRBV30
CDR3 DNA: TGTGCCTGGAGTGTAGTGACAGGGAACAAAAACATTCAGTACTTC
CDR3 protein: CAWSVVTGNKNIQYF

clone size: -
J gene: TRBJ2-1
D gene: -
V gene: TRBV7-2
CDR3 DNA: TGTGCCAGCAGCCTCGGGGGGCCCACAAGTGAGCAGTTCTTC
CDR3 protein: CASSLGGPTSEQFF

clone size: -
J gene: TRBJ2-1
D gene: TRBD2
V gene: TRBV6-2/TRBV6-3
CDR3 DNA: TGTGCCAGCAGTTTGTTCGGGGGACTAGACTACAATGAGCAGTTCTTC
CDR3 protein: CASSLFGGLDYNEQFF

clone size: -
J gene: TRBJ2-3
D gene: TRBD2
V gene: TRBV27
CDR3 DNA: TGTGCCAGCAGTAGGCTAGCGGGAGGATTCGGACCTAGCACAGATACGCAGTATTTT
CDR3 protein: CASSRLAGGFGPSTDTQYF

clone size: -
J gene: TRBJ1-1
D gene: -
V gene: TRBV30
CDR3 DNA: TGTGCCTGGAGTGTACAAAGGAACACTGAAGCTTTCTTT
CDR3 protein: CAWSVQRNTEAFF

clone size: -
J gene: TRBJ1-2
D gene: -
V gene: TRBV21-1
CDR3 DNA: TGTGCCAGCAGCAAAGCCGAGACCGCCCATGAGGGCTATGGCTACACCTTC
CDR3 protein: CASSKAETAHEGYGYTF

clone size: -
J gene: TRBJ1-5
D gene: -
V gene: TRBV6-6
CDR3 DNA: TGTGCCAGCAGTCCCTTCTTCCTGGGAGGGTACAATCAGCCCCAGCATTTT
CDR3 protein: CASSPFFLGGYNQPQHF

clone size: once
J gene: TRBJ1-2
D gene: TRBD1
V gene: TRBV11-3
CDR3 DNA: TGTGCCAGCGCAAAACCTGGGACAGGGGGCTCTGGCTACACCTTC
CDR3 protein: CASAKPGTGGSGYTF

clone size: -
J gene: TRBJ2-5
D gene: TRBD2
V gene: TRBV6-6
CDR3 DNA: TGTGCCAGCACTCGGCGGGGGGGCTTCGAAGAGACCCAGTACTTC
CDR3 protein: CASTRRGGFEETQYF

clone size: many
J gene: TRBJ2-1
D gene: -
V gene: TRBV7-9
CDR3 DNA: TGTGCCAGCAGCTTAAGTACCCTAGGGGACAATGAGCAGTTCTTC
CDR3 protein: CASSLSTLGDNEQFF

clone size: few
J gene: TRBJ2-1
D gene: TRBD2
V gene: TRBV2
CDR3 DNA: TGTGCCAGCAGTGAAACGAACACGGGAGGATCGTACAATGAGCAGTTCTTC
CDR3 protein: CASSETNTGGSYNEQFF

clone size: -
J gene: TRBJ2-3
D gene: TRBD2
V gene: TRBV4-1
CDR3 DNA: TGCGCCAGCAGCCAAGAACCCAGCGGGAAGGGAGAGGATACGCAGTATTTT
CDR3 protein: CASSQEPSGKGEDTQYF

clone size: -
J gene: TRBJ2-1
D gene: -
V gene: TRBV5-1
CDR3 DNA: TGCGCCAGCACCCCACAGGGTGTGGCGAATGAGCAGTTCTTC
CDR3 protein: CASTPQGVANEQFF

clone size: once
J gene: TRBJ1-2
D gene: TRBD1
V gene: TRBV28
CDR3 DNA: TGTGCCAGCAGTTTGCGGGACAGGTTAGGTGGCTACACCTTC
CDR3 protein: CASSLRDRLGGYTF

clone size: few
J gene: TRBJ1-4
D gene: TRBD1
V gene: TRBV6-5
CDR3 DNA: TGTGCCAGCAGCCAAGACAGGGCAACTAATGAAAAACTGTTTTTT
CDR3 protein: CASSQDRATNEKLFF

clone size: -
J gene: TRBJ1-6
D gene: -
V gene: TRBV6-4
CDR3 DNA: TGTGCCAGCAGTGAGGTTCCGGGGGTAGGTGGTTCACCCCTCCACTTT
CDR3 protein: CASSEVPGVGGSPLHF

clone size: -
J gene: TRBJ1-2
D gene: TRBD1
V gene: TRBV20-1
CDR3 DNA: TGCAGAGCGGACAGGGGATGGGGCTACACCTTC
CDR3 protein: CRADRGWGYTF

clone size: -
J gene: TRBJ2-2
D gene: TRBD2
V gene: TRBV4-3
CDR3 DNA: TGCGCCAGCAGCCACGGGACTAGCTTCTTCACCGGGGAGCTGTTTTTT
CDR3 protein: CASSHGTSFFTGELFF

clone size: -
J gene: TRBJ2-1
D gene: -
V gene: TRBV6-4
CDR3 DNA: TGTGCCAGCAGTCCCAGTTCGTGGAGCTCCTACAATGAGCAGTTCTTC
CDR3 protein: CASSPSSWSSYNEQFF

clone size: -
J gene: TRBJ2-5
D gene: -
V gene: TRBV9
CDR3 DNA: TGTGCCAGCAGCGTAGGCGGGGACGGTCAGTTACAGTACTTC
CDR3 protein: CASSVGGDGQLQYF

clone size: -
J gene: TRBJ2-7
D gene: TRBD1
V gene: TRBV11-2
CDR3 DNA: TGTGCCAGCAGCGACAGGGGGCTGAGGGAGCAGTACTTC
CDR3 protein: CASSDRGLREQYF

clone size: -
J gene: TRBJ2-7
D gene: -
V gene: TRBV27
CDR3 DNA: TGTGCCAGCAGTTTACTCCCCGGGTACGAGCAGTACTTC
CDR3 protein: CASSLLPGYEQYF

clone size: once
J gene: TRBJ1-2
D gene: TRBD1
V gene: TRBV29-1
CDR3 DNA: TGCAGCGTTGACAGGACAGGGGGCGGTGGCTACACCTTC
CDR3 protein: CSVDRTGGGGYTF

clone size: -
J gene: TRBJ2-5
D gene: TRBD2
V gene: TRBV7-2
CDR3 DNA: TGTGCCAGCAGCCTAGCGGGGGGGGCTGTAGAGACCCAGTACTTC
CDR3 protein: CASSLAGGAVETQYF

clone size: -
J gene: TRBJ1-6
D gene: -
V gene: TRBV3-1/TRBV3-2
CDR3 DNA: TGTGCCAGCAGCCAATTCCAAGGGGGATGGAATTCACCCCTCCACTTT
CDR3 protein: CASSQFQGGWNSPLHF

clone size: -
J gene: TRBJ2-7
D gene: TRBD2
V gene: TRBV2
CDR3 DNA: TGTGCCAGCAGTGTATTAGCGGGCTACGAGCAGTACTTC
CDR3 protein: CASSVLAGYEQYF

clone size: -
J gene: TRBJ2-4
D gene: TRBD1
V gene: TRBV18
CDR3 DNA: TGTGCCAGCTCACCTAGACAGGGTAGGGGAAACATTCAGTACTTC
CDR3 protein: CASSPRQGRGNIQYF

clone size: -
J gene: TRBJ2-1
D gene: TRBD1
V gene: TRBV7-8
CDR3 DNA: TGTGCCAGCAGCTTAGGACAGGGGGCGGGTGTCTACAATGAGCAGTTCTTC
CDR3 protein: CASSLGQGAGVYNEQFF

clone size: -
J gene: TRBJ2-7
D gene: TRBD1
V gene: TRBV9
CDR3 DNA: TGTGCCAGCAGTGGGACAGGGAACGACGAGCAGTACTTC
CDR3 protein: CASSGTGNDEQYF

clone size: -
J gene: TRBJ2-3
D gene: TRBD2
V gene: TRBV18
CDR3 DNA: TGTGCCAGCTCCCAGACCGCTCTAGCGGGAGGACTCACAGATACGCAGTATTTT
CDR3 protein: CASSQTALAGGLTDTQYF

clone size: -
J gene: TRBJ1-6
D gene: TRBD1
V gene: TRBV29-1
CDR3 DNA: TGCAGCGTCGCCGGGACAGGGCTCGATTCACCCCTCCACTTT
CDR3 protein: CSVAGTGLDSPLHF

clone size: -
J gene: TRBJ1-6
D gene: TRBD1
V gene: TRBV18
CDR3 DNA: TGTGCCAGCTCAGTGGCGACAGGGGTGGATTCACCCCTCCACTTT
CDR3 protein: CASSVATGVDSPLHF

clone size: -
J gene: TRBJ2-5
D gene: -
V gene: TRBV6-5
CDR3 DNA: TGTGCCAGCAGCCGCCAAGAGACCCAGTACTTC
CDR3 protein: CASSRQETQYF

clone size: -
J gene: TRBJ1-3
D gene: -
V gene: TRBV6-5
CDR3 DNA: TGTGCCAGCAGCAAAGACGGGAGCTCTGGAAACACCATATATTTT
CDR3 protein: CASSKDGSSGNTIYF

clone size: -
J gene: TRBJ2-7
D gene: -
V gene: TRBV5-1
CDR3 DNA: TGCGCCAGCAGCTTGGCCGATACAAGGGGCGTCGACGAGCAGTACTTC
CDR3 protein: CASSLADTRGVDEQYF